This TCR beta chain was found in a study of blood T cell repertoires in COVID-19. As handled by the study authors: Cell counts per sample came from amplifying reference gene primers. The data were produced by immunoSEQ multiplex PCR, yet TCRdb's version contains in-frame clones alone and is incomplete. That table gives V, J and clone size, and the DNA gave D and trimming. The sample carries fewer than 200,000 clones, over 65% recorded once. This clonotype originated in a woman aged 80 or over with acute or convalescent COVID-19. Sequenced input: peripheral blood.

CDR3 sequence (DNA): TGTGCCAGCAGTTTGTTGGGGGGACTCACACCCCAGCCCCAGCATTTT. Translation: CASSLLGGLTPQPQHF. This chain connects TRBV28 to TRBJ1-5; possibly TRBD1 for D (5 bases). There are 16 residues in the CDR3. Trimming stripped 3 bases from V and 7 bases from J, with 19 bases between. Germline lookup yields CDR1 MDHEN and CDR2 SYDVKM.